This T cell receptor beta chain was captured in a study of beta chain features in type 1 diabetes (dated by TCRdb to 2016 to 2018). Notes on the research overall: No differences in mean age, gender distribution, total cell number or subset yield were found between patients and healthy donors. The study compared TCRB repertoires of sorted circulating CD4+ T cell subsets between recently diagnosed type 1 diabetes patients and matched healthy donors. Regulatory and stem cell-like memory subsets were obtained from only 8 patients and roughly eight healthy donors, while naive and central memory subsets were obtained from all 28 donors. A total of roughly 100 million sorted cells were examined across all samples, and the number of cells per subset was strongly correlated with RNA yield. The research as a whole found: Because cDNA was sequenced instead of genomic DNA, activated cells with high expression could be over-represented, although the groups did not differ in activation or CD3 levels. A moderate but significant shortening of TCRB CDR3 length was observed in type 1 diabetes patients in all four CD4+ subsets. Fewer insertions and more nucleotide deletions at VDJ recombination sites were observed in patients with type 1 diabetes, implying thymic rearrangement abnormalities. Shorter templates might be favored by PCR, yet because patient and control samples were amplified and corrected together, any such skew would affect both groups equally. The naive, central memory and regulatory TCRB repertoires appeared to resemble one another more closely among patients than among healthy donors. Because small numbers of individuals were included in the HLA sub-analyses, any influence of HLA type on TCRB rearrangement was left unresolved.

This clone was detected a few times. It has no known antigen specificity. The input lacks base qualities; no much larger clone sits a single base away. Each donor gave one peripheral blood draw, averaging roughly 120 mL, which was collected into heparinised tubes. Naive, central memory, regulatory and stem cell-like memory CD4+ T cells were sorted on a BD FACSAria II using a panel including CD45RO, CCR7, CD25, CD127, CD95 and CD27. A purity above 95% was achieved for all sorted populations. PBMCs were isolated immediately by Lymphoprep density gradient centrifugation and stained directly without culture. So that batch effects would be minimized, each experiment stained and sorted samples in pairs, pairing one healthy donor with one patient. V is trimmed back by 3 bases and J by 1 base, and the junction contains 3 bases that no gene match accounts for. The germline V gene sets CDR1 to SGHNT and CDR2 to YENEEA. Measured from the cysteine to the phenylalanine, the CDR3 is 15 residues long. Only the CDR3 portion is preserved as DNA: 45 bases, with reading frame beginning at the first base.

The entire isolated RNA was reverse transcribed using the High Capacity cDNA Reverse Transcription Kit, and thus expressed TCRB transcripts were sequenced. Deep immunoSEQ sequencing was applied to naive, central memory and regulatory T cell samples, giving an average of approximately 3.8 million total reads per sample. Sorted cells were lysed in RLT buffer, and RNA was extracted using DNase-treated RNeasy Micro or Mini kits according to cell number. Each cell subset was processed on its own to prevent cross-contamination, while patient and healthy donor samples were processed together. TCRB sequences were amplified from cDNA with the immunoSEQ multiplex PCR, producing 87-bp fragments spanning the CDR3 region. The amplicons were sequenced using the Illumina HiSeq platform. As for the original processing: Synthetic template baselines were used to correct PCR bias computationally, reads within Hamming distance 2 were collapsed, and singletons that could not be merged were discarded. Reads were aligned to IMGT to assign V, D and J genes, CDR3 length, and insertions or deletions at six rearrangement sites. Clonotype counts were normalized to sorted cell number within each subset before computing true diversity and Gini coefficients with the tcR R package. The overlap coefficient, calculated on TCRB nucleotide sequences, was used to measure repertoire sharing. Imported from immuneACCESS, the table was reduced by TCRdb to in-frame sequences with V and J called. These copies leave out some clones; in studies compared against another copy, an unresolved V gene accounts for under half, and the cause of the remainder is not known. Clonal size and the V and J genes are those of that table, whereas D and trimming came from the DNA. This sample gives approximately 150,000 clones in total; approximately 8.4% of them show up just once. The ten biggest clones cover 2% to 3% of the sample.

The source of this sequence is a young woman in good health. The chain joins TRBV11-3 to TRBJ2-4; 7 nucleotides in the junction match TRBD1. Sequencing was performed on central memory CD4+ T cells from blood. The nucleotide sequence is TGTGCCAGCAGCTTTTCGACAGGGGCCAAAAACATTCAGTACTTC. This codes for CASSFSTGAKNIQYF. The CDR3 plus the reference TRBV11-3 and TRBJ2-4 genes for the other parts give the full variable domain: EAGVVQSPRYKIIEKKQPVAFWCNPISGHNTLYWYLQNLGQGPELLIRYENEEAVDDSQLPKDRFSAERLKGVDSTLKIQPAELGDSAVYLCASSFSTGAKNIQYFGAGTRLSVL.